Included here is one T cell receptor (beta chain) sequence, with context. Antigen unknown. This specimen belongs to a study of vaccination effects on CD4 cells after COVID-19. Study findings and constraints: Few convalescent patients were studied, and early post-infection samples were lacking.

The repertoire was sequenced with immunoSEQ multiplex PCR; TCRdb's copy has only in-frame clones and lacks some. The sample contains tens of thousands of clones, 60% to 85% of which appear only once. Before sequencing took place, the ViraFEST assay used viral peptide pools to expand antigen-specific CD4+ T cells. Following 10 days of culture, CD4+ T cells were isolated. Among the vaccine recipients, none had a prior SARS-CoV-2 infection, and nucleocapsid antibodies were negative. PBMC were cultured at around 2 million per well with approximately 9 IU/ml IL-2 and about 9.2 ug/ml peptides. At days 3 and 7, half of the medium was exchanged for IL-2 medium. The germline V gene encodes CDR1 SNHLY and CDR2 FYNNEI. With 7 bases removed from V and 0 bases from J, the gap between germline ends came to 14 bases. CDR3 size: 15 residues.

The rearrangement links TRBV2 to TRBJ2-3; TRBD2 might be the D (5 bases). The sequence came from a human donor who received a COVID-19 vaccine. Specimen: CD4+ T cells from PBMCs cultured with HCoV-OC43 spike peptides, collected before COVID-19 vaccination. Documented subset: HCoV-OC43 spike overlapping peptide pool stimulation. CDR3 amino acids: CASKMESGSTDTQYF. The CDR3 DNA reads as TGTGCCAGCAAGATGGAGAGCGGAAGCACAGATACGCAGTATTTT.